The 17 T cell receptor beta chains listed next were all sequenced from one sample in a study of metastatic and nonmetastatic thyroid tumors. Prior to thyroid surgery, none of the patients had received any treatment. TCRdb re-analyzed the PCR reads through MiXCR. Of approximately 35,000 clones in the sample, 10% to 11% were seen once. The sample taken for sequencing was blood. Receptor source: a female donor with papillary thyroid cancer or a benign thyroid nodule (not recorded which). Some clones in this sample may be carry-over from other donors' samples.

This clone came up many times. The V call is TRBV7-2, the J call TRBJ2-3, with unresolved D. V shed 1 base and J shed 5 bases, with 13 bases lying between them. The germline V gene has CDR1 SGHTA and CDR2 FQGNSA. This CDR3 is 15 amino acids long. CDR3 loop: CASSLESLEVDTQYF. CDR3 bases: TGTGCCAGCAGCTTAGAATCACTTGAGGTAGATACGCAGTATTTT.

This clone was seen repeatedly, ten times or more. This chain joins TRBV30 and TRBJ1-6; D possibly corresponds to TRBD1 (5 bases). The CDR3 has 17 amino acids. The V gene lost 2 bases and the J gene lost 0 bases, with 14 bases spanning the gap. Germline loops: CDR1 GTSNPN, CDR2 SVGIG (reference sequence). The CDR3 is CAWSYDRPSSYNSPLHF. The CDR3 DNA sequence: TGTGCCTGGAGTTACGACAGACCGAGCTCCTATAATTCACCCCTCCACTTT. The whole variable domain, remainder taken from reference TRBV30 and TRBJ1-6, is SQTIHQWPATLVQPVGSPLSLECTVEGTSNPNLYWYRQAAGRGLQLLFYSVGIGQISSEVPQNLSASRPQDRQFILSSKKLLLSDSGFYLCAWSYDRPSSYNSPLHFGNGTRLTVT.

This clone was picked up many times. The chain recombines TRBV2 with TRBJ2-5; a possible D gene is TRBD2 (5 bases). Germline V gene data show CDR1 as SNHLY and CDR2 as FYNNEI. V lost 5 bases, J lost 5 bases, and 12 bases lay in between. This CDR3 has 13 amino acids. Written as DNA, the CDR3 is TGTGCCAGCAGTCGAGAGGGCGTCGAGACCCAGTACTTC. The encoded protein is CASSREGVETQYF.

This clone was counted ten times or more. The genes are TRBV28 and TRBJ2-3; 13 bases line up with TRBD2. V shed 5 bases and J 6 bases; nucleotides not matched to a gene: 14. CDR3 length equals 18 residues. Germline values: CDR1 MDHEN, CDR2 SYDVKM. The CDR3 coding sequence is TGTGCCAGCAGTGCCCTTCCAGGACTAGCGGGAGTGAGGGATACGCAGTATTTT. This codes for CASSALPGLAGVRDTQYF.

The V and J genes are TRBV27 and TRBJ1-6, with 7 positions matching TRBD1. J lost 10 bases, V lost 6 bases, and 9 bases had no gene match. Looked up from germline, CDR1 is MNHEY and CDR2 is SMNVEV (reference sequence). This CDR3 region has 14 residues. The chain's CDR3 is CASRRTGPVSPLHF. CDR3 coding DNA: TGTGCCAGCAGACGGACAGGCCCCGTCTCACCCCTCCACTTT.

This clone was counted ten times or more. The V call is TRBV9, the J call TRBJ2-2; either TRBD1 or TRBD2 may fit D (5 bases each). V gave up 3 bases and J gave up 2 bases, with 20 bases separating them. Germline CDR1 is SGDLS and CDR2 is YYNGEE. The CDR3 length is 18 residues. The CDR3 coding sequence is TGTGCCAGCAGCGCACCCGCCGGGGCTTCGAGAAACACCGGGGAGCTGTTTTTT. Protein: CASSAPAGASRNTGELFF.

This clone was detected ten times or more. This chain connects TRBV11-2 to TRBJ1-1, with D possibly being TRBD1 (6 bases). The CDR3 is made up of 13 amino acids. The V end lost 5 bases, the J end lost 3 bases, and 10 bases lay between the germline ends. CDR1 is SGHAT, CDR2 FQNNGV, per germline. CDR3 protein: CASSIGQYTEAFF. The CDR3 bases are TGTGCCAGCAGCATCGGACAGTACACTGAAGCTTTCTTT. Full variable domain (remainder filled in from reference TRBV11-2 and TRBJ1-1): EAGVAQSPRYKIIEKRQSVAFWCNPISGHATLYWYQQILGQGPKLLIQFQNNGVVDDSQLPKDRFSAERLKGVDSTLKIQPAKLEDSAVYLCASSIGQYTEAFFGQGTRLTVV.

By proportion, this clone is medium-sized. The rearrangement joins TRBV7-2 to TRBJ2-3; unclear D gene. The CDR3 sequence is 12 residues long. Trimming cost V 4 bases and J 0 bases, with 2 bases left between them. CDR1 is SGHTA, CDR2 FQGNSA, per germline. The CDR3 loop reads CASSYSTDTQYF. CDR3 DNA: TGTGCCAGCAGCTATAGCACAGATACGCAGTATTTT. The complete variable domain, with remaining parts taken from reference TRBV7-2 and TRBJ2-3, reads GAGVSQSPSNKVTEKGKDVELRCDPISGHTALYWYRQSLGQGLEFLIYFQGNSAPDKSGLPSDRFSAERTGGSVSTLTIQRTQQEDSAVYLCASSYSTDTQYFGPGTRLTVL.

This clone is labeled medium-sized. This chain connects TRBV6-5 to TRBJ1-2; 11 nucleotides agree with TRBD1. V lost 2 bases, J lost 7 bases, and 3 bases stayed unmatched. Germline CDR1 reads MNHEY; CDR2 reads SVGAGI. The CDR3 contains 14 residues. The CDR3 spells CASSYLGQGAGYTF. CDR3 bases: TGTGCCAGCAGTTACCTTGGACAGGGGGCTGGCTACACCTTC.

The gene calls are TRBV6-1 and TRBJ1-6; 11 bases line up with TRBD1. CDR1 is MNHNS and CDR2 is SASEGT in the germline V gene. The CDR3 is 14 residues long. The trim removed 7 bases at V and 10 bases at J, leaving 6 bases unmatched. The CDR3 coding sequence is TGTGCCAGCACTCGGGACAGGGGGAGCTCACCCCTCCACTTT. Its translation is CASTRDRGSSPLHF.

At least ten counts were recorded for this clone. The V and J genes are TRBV7-6 and TRBJ2-3, with unresolved D. The germline CDR1 and CDR2 sequences are SGHVS and FNYEAQ. This CDR3 has 13 amino acids. V lost 5 bases, J lost 0 bases, and 6 bases lay in between. CDR3 region: CASSVWSTDTQYF. CDR3 nucleotides: TGTGCCAGCAGCGTTTGGAGCACAGATACGCAGTATTTT.

In this sample, this clone turned up many times. The chain is built from TRBV9 and TRBJ2-5; TRBD2 aligns across 8 bases. Trimming took 0 bases from V and 5 from J; bases not matched to a gene: 12. CDR3 size: 17 residues. The V gene's germline CDR1 is SGDLS and CDR2 YYNGEE. The CDR3 bases are TGTGCCAGCAGCGTAGACGCAGGAACGGGAGGGTGGGAGACCCAGTACTTC. Translation gives CASSVDAGTGGWETQYF.

This clone was observed at least ten times. The chain employs TRBV5-6 and TRBJ2-1, with TRBD1 as a possible D gene (5 bases). The CDR3 is 16 residues long. Germline V gives CDR1 SGHDT, CDR2 YYEEEE. The V gene lost 3 bases and the J gene lost 0 bases, with 13 bases spanning the gap. CDR3 sequence (DNA): TGTGCCAGCAGCTATGACAGATACTCCTCCTACAATGAGCAGTTCTTC. Residues: CASSYDRYSSYNEQFF.

This clone appeared many times. This chain connects TRBV28 to TRBJ1-2, with TRBD1 identical over 9 bases. CDR1 MDHEN and CDR2 SYDVKM come from the germline V gene. Trimming took 2 bases from V and 1 from J; bases not matched to a gene: 2. The CDR3 is made up of 15 amino acids. The CDR3 here is CASSLPTGGNYGYTF. As DNA, the CDR3 is TGTGCCAGCAGTTTACCGACAGGGGGTAACTATGGCTACACCTTC.

As regards this clone: Its ends do not fully match the called genes, so a read error is possible. The gene calls are TRBV28 and TRBJ2-1, with 11 positions matching TRBD2. This CDR3 contains 16 residues. The V gene's germline CDR1 is MDHEN and CDR2 SYDVKM. For the CDR3, the DNA is TGTGCCAGCACCCAGACTAGCGGGGCCGCCTACAATGGGCAGTTCTTC. It specifies CASTQTSGAAYNGQFF.

V usage is TRBV6-2 or TRBV6-3 and J usage is TRBJ2-7; tentatively, D is TRBD1 (6 bases). V was clipped by 0 bases and J by 6 bases, with 15 bases between them. The germline CDR1 and CDR2 sequences are MNHEY and SVGEGT. The CDR3 is 15 amino acids. The CDR3 DNA sequence: TGTGCCAGCAGTTACTCTGACAGGCTTCAAGGCGAGCAGTACTTC. Protein product: CASSYSDRLQGEQYF.

The gene calls are TRBV6-1 and TRBJ1-2; the D gene is possibly TRBD1 (6 bases). CDR3 length equals 15 residues. Trimming removed 5 bases from V and 4 bases from J, with 17 bases in between. Germline-derived CDR1 and CDR2 are MNHNS and SASEGT. This chain's CDR3 is CASSTQRTGIYGYTF. The CDR3 DNA reads as TGTGCCAGCAGTACCCAGAGAACAGGGATCTATGGCTACACCTTC.